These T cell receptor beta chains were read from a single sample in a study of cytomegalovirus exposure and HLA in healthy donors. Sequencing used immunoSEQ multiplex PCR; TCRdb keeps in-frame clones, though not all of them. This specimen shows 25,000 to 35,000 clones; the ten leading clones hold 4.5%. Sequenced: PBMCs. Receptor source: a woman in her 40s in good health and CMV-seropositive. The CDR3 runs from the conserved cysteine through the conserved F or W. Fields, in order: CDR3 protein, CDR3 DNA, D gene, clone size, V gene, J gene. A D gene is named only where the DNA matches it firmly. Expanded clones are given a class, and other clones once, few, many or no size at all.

CDR3: CASSHRGDGELFF
DNA: TGCGCCAGCAGTCACAGGGGCGACGGGGAGCTGTTTTTT
D: TRBD1
size: NA
V: TRBV10-1
J: TRBJ2-2

CDR3: CASSYRSGSHETQYF
DNA: TGTGCCAGCAGTTACCGGAGCGGGAGTCACGAGACCCAGTACTTC
D: TRBD2
size: NA
V: TRBV6-5
J: TRBJ2-5

CDR3: CAWSDGRQGLADTQYF
DNA: TGTGCCTGGAGTGACGGACGACAGGGTTTGGCAGATACGCAGTATTTT
D: TRBD1
size: NA
V: TRBV30
J: TRBJ2-3

CDR3: CASSWDRAGEKLFF
DNA: TGTGCCAGCAGCTGGGACAGGGCAGGGGAAAAACTGTTTTTT
D: TRBD1
size: NA
V: TRBV5-4
J: TRBJ1-4

CDR3: CAWRQGAADEQYF
DNA: TGTGCCTGGAGACAGGGGGCAGCTGATGAGCAGTACTTC
D: TRBD1
size: NA
V: TRBV30
J: TRBJ2-7

CDR3: CASSLGQGSWDEQFF
DNA: TGCGCCAGCAGCTTGGGACAGGGGAGTTGGGATGAGCAGTTCTTC
D: TRBD1
size: NA
V: TRBV5-1
J: TRBJ2-1

CDR3: CTSNLAGEAGELFF
DNA: TGTACCAGCAACCTAGCGGGAGAGGCCGGGGAGCTGTTTTTT
D: TRBD2
size: NA
V: TRBV7-9
J: TRBJ2-2

CDR3: CASSQIPGTGRNSPLHF
DNA: TGCGCCAGCAGCCAAATACCCGGGACAGGGCGGAATTCACCCCTCCACTTT
D: TRBD1
size: NA
V: TRBV4-1
J: TRBJ1-6

CDR3: CASSVGTSHNEQFF
DNA: TGCGCCAGCAGTGTAGGGACTAGTCATAATGAGCAGTTCTTC
D: TRBD2
size: medium-sized
V: TRBV10-2
J: TRBJ2-1

CDR3: CASSLYRGLADTQYF
DNA: TGTGCCAGCAGTTTATATAGGGGGCTTGCAGATACGCAGTATTTT
D: TRBD1
size: NA
V: TRBV27
J: TRBJ2-3

CDR3: CASSEGLAALTDTQYF
DNA: TGTGCCAGCAGCGAGGGACTAGCGGCACTCACAGATACGCAGTATTTT
D: TRBD2
size: NA
V: TRBV11-2
J: TRBJ2-3

CDR3: CASSALGGTLGGDGYTF
DNA: TGTGCCAGTAGCGCCCTCGGGGGGACTCTCGGGGGCGATGGCTACACCTTC
D: NA
size: NA
V: TRBV19
J: TRBJ1-2

CDR3: CASKEWINDPNEQFF
DNA: TGTGCCAGCAAGGAGTGGATCAACGACCCCAATGAGCAGTTCTTC
D: NA
size: NA
V: TRBV6-1
J: TRBJ2-1

CDR3: CASSTGTGAGGYTF
DNA: TGTGCCAGCAGCACCGGGACAGGGGCCGGGGGCTACACCTTC
D: TRBD1
size: NA
V: TRBV5-6
J: TRBJ1-2

CDR3: CASRPGSTNTGELFF
DNA: TGTGCCAGCAGGCCCGGGAGTACGAACACCGGGGAGCTGTTTTTT
D: NA
size: NA
V: TRBV27
J: TRBJ2-2

CDR3: CANDSGRKNYGYTF
DNA: TGCGCCAACGACTCTGGGAGAAAGAACTATGGCTACACCTTC
D: NA
size: NA
V: TRBV10-1
J: TRBJ1-2

CDR3: CASSETSGRQYEQYF
DNA: TGTGCCAGCAGCGAAACTAGCGGGAGACAGTACGAGCAGTACTTC
D: TRBD2
size: NA
V: TRBV13
J: TRBJ2-7

CDR3: CASSQVGLRSGTGELFF
DNA: TGCGCCAGCAGCCAAGTGGGACTACGCAGTGGCACCGGGGAGCTGTTTTTT
D: TRBD2
size: NA
V: TRBV4-1
J: TRBJ2-2

CDR3: CASSLGGGVGNIQYF
DNA: TGTGCCAGCAGCTTAGGGGGCGGAGTGGGAAACATTCAGTACTTC
D: TRBD1
size: NA
V: TRBV5-6
J: TRBJ2-4

CDR3: CASSHNRGRGNTIYF
DNA: TGCGCCAGCAGCCACAACAGGGGACGTGGAAACACCATATATTTT
D: TRBD1
size: NA
V: TRBV4-1
J: TRBJ1-3

CDR3: CAWSMTSEAYEQYF
DNA: TGTGCCTGGAGTATGACTAGCGAGGCCTACGAGCAGTACTTC
D: TRBD2
size: NA
V: TRBV30
J: TRBJ2-7

CDR3: CASSSPGLAGNEQFF
DNA: TGTGCCAGCAGTTCACCGGGACTAGCGGGAAATGAGCAGTTCTTC
D: TRBD2
size: NA
V: TRBV28
J: TRBJ2-1

CDR3: CASIWAFGYGYTF
DNA: TGTGCCAGCATTTGGGCATTTGGGTATGGCTACACCTTC
D: NA
size: NA
V: TRBV6-1
J: TRBJ1-2

CDR3: CASSPRTGGYEQYF
DNA: TGTGCCAGCAGTCCACGGACAGGGGGCTACGAGCAGTACTTC
D: TRBD1
size: NA
V: TRBV7-2
J: TRBJ2-7

CDR3: CASSRGRGYEQYF
DNA: TGTGCCAGTAGTAGGGGCAGGGGCTACGAGCAGTACTTC
D: NA
size: NA
V: TRBV19
J: TRBJ2-7

CDR3: CASSVGSGFQETQYF
DNA: TGTGCCAGCAGCGTAGGGTCAGGGTTCCAAGAGACCCAGTACTTC
D: NA
size: NA
V: TRBV9
J: TRBJ2-5

CDR3: CASSRYRTGDTEAFF
DNA: TGTGCCAGCAGTAGATACCGGACAGGAGACACTGAAGCTTTCTTT
D: TRBD1
size: NA
V: TRBV28
J: TRBJ1-1

CDR3: CASSDGTGGTGGYTF
DNA: TGTGCCAGCAGCGACGGGACAGGGGGAACTGGGGGCTACACCTTC
D: TRBD1
size: NA
V: TRBV9
J: TRBJ1-2

CDR3: CASSSILAGGTDTQYF
DNA: TGTGCCAGCAGTTCTATACTAGCGGGAGGAACAGATACGCAGTATTTT
D: TRBD2
size: NA
V: TRBV5-6
J: TRBJ2-3

CDR3: CASSAGLAEQSYNEQFF
DNA: TGTGCCAGCAGCGCGGGACTAGCGGAACAGTCCTACAATGAGCAGTTCTTC
D: TRBD2
size: NA
V: TRBV9
J: TRBJ2-1

CDR3: CASSPTGYRYEQYF
DNA: TGTGCCAGCAGTCCTACAGGGTATCGCTACGAGCAGTACTTC
D: NA
size: NA
V: TRBV28
J: TRBJ2-7

CDR3: CASSYFRGHFYNEQFF
DNA: TGTGCCAGCAGTTACTTCAGGGGGCACTTTTACAATGAGCAGTTCTTC
D: TRBD1
size: NA
V: TRBV6-5
J: TRBJ2-1

CDR3: CATGTGTNYGYTF
DNA: TGTGCCACCGGGACAGGGACTAACTATGGCTACACCTTC
D: TRBD1
size: NA
V: TRBV15
J: TRBJ1-2

CDR3: CASSKGLAYEQYF
DNA: TGTGCCAGCAGTAAAGGACTAGCCTACGAGCAGTACTTC
D: TRBD2
size: NA
V: TRBV6-5
J: TRBJ2-7

CDR3: CASSPGRGDEAFF
DNA: TGTGCCAGCAGCCCTGGGAGGGGTGATGAAGCTTTCTTT
D: NA
size: NA
V: TRBV7-9
J: TRBJ1-1

CDR3: CASSGTGGFETQYF
DNA: TGTGCCAGCTCGGGGACAGGGGGCTTTGAGACCCAGTACTTC
D: TRBD1
size: NA
V: TRBV18
J: TRBJ2-5

CDR3: CASRGGGPYEQYF
DNA: TGTGCCAGCCGAGGGGGGGGCCCCTACGAGCAGTACTTC
D: NA
size: NA
V: TRBV11-2
J: TRBJ2-7

CDR3: CASSAGAGNYGYTF
DNA: TGTGCCAGCAGTGCAGGCGCGGGAAACTATGGCTACACCTTC
D: NA
size: NA
V: TRBV6-5
J: TRBJ1-2

CDR3: CASSPTGTYEQYF
DNA: TGTGCCAGCAGCCCCACAGGGACATACGAGCAGTACTTC
D: NA
size: NA
V: TRBV14
J: TRBJ2-7

CDR3: CSGRLAGSSGDTQYF
DNA: TGCAGCGGCCGACTAGCGGGGTCTTCGGGGGATACGCAGTATTTT
D: TRBD2
size: NA
V: TRBV29-1
J: TRBJ2-3

CDR3: CASTTGGSYEQYF
DNA: TGTGCCTCGACAACAGGGGGCTCCTACGAGCAGTACTTC
D: TRBD1
size: NA
V: TRBV30
J: TRBJ2-7

CDR3: CASSFGQGADNEQFF
DNA: TGTGCCAGCAGCTTCGGGCAGGGGGCCGACAATGAGCAGTTCTTC
D: TRBD1
size: NA
V: TRBV5-6
J: TRBJ2-1

CDR3: CASSAGLAVTGELFF
DNA: TGTGCCAGCAGCGCTGGACTAGCGGTCACCGGGGAGCTGTTTTTT
D: TRBD2
size: NA
V: TRBV9
J: TRBJ2-2

CDR3: CASSETARAGELFF
DNA: TGTGCCAGCAGTGAAACGGCGAGGGCCGGGGAGCTGTTTTTT
D: NA
size: NA
V: TRBV6-1
J: TRBJ2-2

CDR3: CASSQRASGMAEQYF
DNA: TGTGCCAGCAGCCAAAGGGCTAGCGGGATGGCCGAGCAGTACTTC
D: TRBD2
size: NA
V: TRBV7-3
J: TRBJ2-7

CDR3: CASSPPNRQGTTF
DNA: TGTGCCAGCTCACCACCGAATAGGCAGGGGACAACCTTC
D: NA
size: NA
V: TRBV18
J: TRBJ1-2

CDR3: CASSPGGGPDTQYF
DNA: TGTGCCAGCAGCCCGGGAGGGGGCCCAGATACGCAGTATTTT
D: NA
size: NA
V: TRBV9
J: TRBJ2-3

CDR3: CASRGAITALLFF
DNA: TGTGCCAGCAGGGGGGCGATTACGGCCCTTTTGTTCTTC
D: NA
size: NA
V: TRBV2
J: TRBJ2-1

CDR3: CASSHNYEQYF
DNA: TGTGCCAGCAGTCACAACTACGAGCAGTACTTC
D: NA
size: NA
V: TRBV28
J: TRBJ2-7

CDR3: CAWNERITVYEQYF
DNA: TGTGCCTGGAACGAGCGGATAACAGTCTACGAGCAGTACTTC
D: NA
size: NA
V: TRBV30
J: TRBJ2-7

CDR3: CASNRGTSGRYEQYF
DNA: TGTGCCAGTAATCGAGGGACTAGCGGGAGGTACGAGCAGTACTTC
D: TRBD2
size: NA
V: TRBV19
J: TRBJ2-7

CDR3: CSVRSTDTQYF
DNA: TGCAGCGTTCGTAGCACAGATACGCAGTATTTT
D: NA
size: NA
V: TRBV29-1
J: TRBJ2-3

CDR3: CASSLRLAGVSDTQYF
DNA: TGTGCCAGCAGCCTACGACTAGCGGGAGTATCAGATACGCAGTATTTT
D: TRBD2
size: NA
V: TRBV7-2
J: TRBJ2-3

CDR3: CASSFLAGEPPFSEQYF
DNA: TGTGCCAGCAGTTTCTTGGCAGGCGAACCTCCTTTCTCCGAGCAGTACTTC
D: NA
size: NA
V: TRBV27
J: TRBJ2-7

CDR3: CASSQDRAGVDNEQFF
DNA: TGTGCCAGCAGCCAAGACAGAGCGGGGGTGGACAATGAGCAGTTCTTC
D: TRBD2
size: NA
V: TRBV4-2
J: TRBJ2-1

CDR3: CASSRGGLAGTYEQYF
DNA: TGCGCCAGCAGCCGGGGCGGACTAGCGGGCACCTACGAGCAGTACTTC
D: TRBD2
size: NA
V: TRBV4-1
J: TRBJ2-7